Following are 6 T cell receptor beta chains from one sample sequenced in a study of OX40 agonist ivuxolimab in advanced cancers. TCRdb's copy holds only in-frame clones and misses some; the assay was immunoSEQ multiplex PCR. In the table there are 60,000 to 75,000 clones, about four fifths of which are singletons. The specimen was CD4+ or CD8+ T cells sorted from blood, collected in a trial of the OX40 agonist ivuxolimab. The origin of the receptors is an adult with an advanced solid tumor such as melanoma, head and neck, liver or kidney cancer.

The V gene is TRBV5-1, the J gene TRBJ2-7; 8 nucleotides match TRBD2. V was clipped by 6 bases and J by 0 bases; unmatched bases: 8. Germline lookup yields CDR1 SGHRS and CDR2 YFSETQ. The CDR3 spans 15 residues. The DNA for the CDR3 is TGCGCCAGCAATCACTTGGCGGGGGGCTCCTACGAGCAGTACTTC. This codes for CASNHLAGGSYEQYF.

The CDR3 spells CASSLRLAGGIDTQYF. CDR3 coding DNA: TGTGCCAGCAGCTTACGACTAGCGGGAGGAATAGATACGCAGTATTTT. This chain joins TRBV13 and TRBJ2-3, with 13 bases lining up with TRBD2. Germline V gene lookup returns CDR1 PRHDT and CDR2 FYEKMQ (reference sequence). After removal of 2 bases from V and 5 bases from J, the junction contained 4 bases not matched to a gene. There are 16 residues in the CDR3.

CDR3 residues: CASSSRPGTGSEQYF. CDR3 sequence (DNA): TGCGCCAGCAGCTCAAGGCCGGGGACAGGGTCTGAGCAGTACTTC. This sequence joins TRBV5-1 and TRBJ2-7; 9 bases agree with TRBD1. CDR1 and CDR2 (germline): SGHRS, YFSETQ. The J segment lost 7 bases and the V segment lost 3 bases, leaving 11 bases of the junction unmatched. The CDR3 covers 15 residues.

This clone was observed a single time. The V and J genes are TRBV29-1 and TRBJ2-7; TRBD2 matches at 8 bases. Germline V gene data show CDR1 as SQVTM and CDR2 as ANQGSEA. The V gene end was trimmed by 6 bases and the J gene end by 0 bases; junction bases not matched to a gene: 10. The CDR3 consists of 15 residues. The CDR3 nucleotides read TGCAGCGTAGCCGCCACTAGCGGAAGCTCCTACGAGCAGTACTTC. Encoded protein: CSVAATSGSSYEQYF.

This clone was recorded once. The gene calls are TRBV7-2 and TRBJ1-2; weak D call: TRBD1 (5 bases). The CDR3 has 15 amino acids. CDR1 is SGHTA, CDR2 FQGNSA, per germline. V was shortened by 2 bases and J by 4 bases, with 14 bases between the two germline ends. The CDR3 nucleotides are TGTGCCAGCAGCTTATCAGCGGGGGGAATCTATGGCTACACCTTC. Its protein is CASSLSAGGIYGYTF.

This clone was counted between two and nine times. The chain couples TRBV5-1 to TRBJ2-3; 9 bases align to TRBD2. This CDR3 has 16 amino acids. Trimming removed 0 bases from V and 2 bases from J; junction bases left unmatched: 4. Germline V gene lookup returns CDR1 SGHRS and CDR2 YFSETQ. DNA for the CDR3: TGCGCCAGCAGCTTGGGAGCGGGGGGACTCACAGATACGCAGTATTTT. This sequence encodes CASSLGAGGLTDTQYF.